These 4 T cell receptor beta chains share one sample of origin, sequenced in a study of T cell changes during pregnancy in multiple sclerosis. Sequencing was performed with immunoSEQ multiplex PCR; in TCRdb, only in-frame clones are kept and a portion is missing. In the table there are around 45,000 clones, 90% of which are singletons. The sample here was CD4+ T cells from peripheral blood mononuclear cells, taken before pregnancy. The receptor set was obtained from a female donor with multiple sclerosis, enrolled in a pregnancy study.

The chain links TRBV7-6 to TRBJ2-1; 13 positions match TRBD2. J was trimmed by 8 bases and V by 4 bases; bases with no gene match: 5. The CDR3 runs to 15 residues. Germline V lookup: CDR1 SGHVS, CDR2 FNYEAQ. The CDR3 nucleotides read TGTGCCAGCAGCTCGAGGACTAGCGGGAGAGATGAGCAGTTCTTC. Amino acids: CASSSRTSGRDEQFF.

V and J are TRBV5-1 and TRBJ1-1; 9 bases agree with TRBD1. V lost 2 bases to trimming and J lost 7 bases; unmatched junction nucleotides: 6. Germline values: CDR1 SGHRS, CDR2 YFSETQ. The CDR3 runs to 14 residues. The CDR3 loop reads CASSLTTGGSEAFF. CDR3 coding DNA: TGCGCCAGCAGCTTAACGACAGGGGGTAGTGAAGCTTTCTTT.

This chain uses TRBV6-6 with TRBJ2-7; possibly TRBD1 for D (6 bases). CDR3 length: 14 residues. The V end lost 5 bases, the J end lost 1 base, and 12 bases lay between the germline ends. The V gene's germline CDR1 is MNHNY and CDR2 SVGAGI (reference sequence). The chain's CDR3 is CASSPDRPSYEQYF. The DNA for the CDR3 is TGTGCCAGCAGTCCCGACAGGCCATCCTACGAGCAGTACTTC.

This rearrangement joins TRBV28 to TRBJ1-3; D unresolved. The CDR3 has 14 residues. Trimming cost V 3 bases and J 0 bases, with 6 bases left between them. Germline assignment: CDR1 MDHEN and CDR2 SYDVKM. The CDR3 loop reads CASSFPGSGNTIYF. The CDR3 DNA reads as TGTGCCAGCAGTTTTCCAGGCTCTGGAAACACCATATATTTT.